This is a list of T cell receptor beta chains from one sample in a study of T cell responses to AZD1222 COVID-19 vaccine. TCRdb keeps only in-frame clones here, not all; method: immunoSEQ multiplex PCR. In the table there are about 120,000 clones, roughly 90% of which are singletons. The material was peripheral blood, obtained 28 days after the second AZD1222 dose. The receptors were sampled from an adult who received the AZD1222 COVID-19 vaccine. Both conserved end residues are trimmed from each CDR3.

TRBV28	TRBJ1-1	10	VIVGFNTEAF
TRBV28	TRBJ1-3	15	ASSLTQGTDSGNTIY
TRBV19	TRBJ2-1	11	ASSSARNNEQF
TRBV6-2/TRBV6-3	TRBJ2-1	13	ASSQGRGSYNEQF
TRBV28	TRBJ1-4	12	ASSVQRGSEKLF
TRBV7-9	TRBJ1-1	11	ASSLEVNTEAF
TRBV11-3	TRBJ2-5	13	ASSPGTGGQETQY
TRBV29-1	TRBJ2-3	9	SVSPGDTQY
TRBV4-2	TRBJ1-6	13	ASSQVGRERSPLH
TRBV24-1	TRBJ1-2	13	ATSDLTGEVGGYT